The T cell receptor beta chain described here comes from a study of T cell responses to AZD1222 COVID-19 vaccine. The table came from immunoSEQ multiplex PCR; TCRdb's copy has only in-frame clones and leaves some out. The data show approximately 120,000 clones, with 70% to 85% seen just once and 27% held by the top ten. CDR3 length equals 13 residues. Looked up from germline, CDR1 is MGHRA and CDR2 is YSYEKL. Between the trimmed V and J ends, which lost 4 bases and 2 bases, there was a span of 7 bases. The TCR sequence derives from an adult who received the AZD1222 COVID-19 vaccine. The sequencing here drew on peripheral blood, taken 28 days after the second AZD1222 dose. The V and J genes are TRBV4-1 and TRBJ2-3; no clear D gene. CDR3 in amino acids: CASSRPATDTQYF. Written as DNA, the CDR3 is TGCGCCAGCAGCCGCCCTGCCACAGATACGCAGTATTTT.